This T cell receptor (beta chain) is drawn from a study of cytomegalovirus exposure and HLA in healthy donors. In the study overall: Approximately 180 million T cells yielded more than 90 million unique TCR beta sequences in earlier analysis. Study-level findings and limits: The authors enumerated 150 to 200 TCR beta chains as linked to cytomegalovirus. Analyses of presence and absence presupposed an approximately uniform sequencing depth across donors. TCR beta V- and J-gene trimming was later associated with a missense DCLRE1C variant.

Germline loops: CDR1 SGHRS, CDR2 YFSETQ. The length of the CDR3 is 15 residues. Losses at the gene ends were 0 bases for V and 11 bases for J; bases not matched to a gene: 9. To note about this clone: No antigen is known for it.

Vbeta (60) and Jbeta (13) primers were used in the PCR. Libraries were prepared by immunoSEQ multiplex PCR; TCRdb keeps only in-frame clonotypes and omits some of them. The repertoire holds more than 150,000 clones, with 84% as singletons. This clonotype was obtained from a boy aged 5-17 years in good health and CMV-seronegative. The chain has TRBV5-1 and TRBJ2-5, with 11 bases matching TRBD2. The source material was PBMCs. Written as DNA, the CDR3 is TGCGCCAGCAGCTTGGTAACTAGCGGGAGTCAAGAGCAGTACTTC. Its protein product is CASSLVTSGSQEQYF.